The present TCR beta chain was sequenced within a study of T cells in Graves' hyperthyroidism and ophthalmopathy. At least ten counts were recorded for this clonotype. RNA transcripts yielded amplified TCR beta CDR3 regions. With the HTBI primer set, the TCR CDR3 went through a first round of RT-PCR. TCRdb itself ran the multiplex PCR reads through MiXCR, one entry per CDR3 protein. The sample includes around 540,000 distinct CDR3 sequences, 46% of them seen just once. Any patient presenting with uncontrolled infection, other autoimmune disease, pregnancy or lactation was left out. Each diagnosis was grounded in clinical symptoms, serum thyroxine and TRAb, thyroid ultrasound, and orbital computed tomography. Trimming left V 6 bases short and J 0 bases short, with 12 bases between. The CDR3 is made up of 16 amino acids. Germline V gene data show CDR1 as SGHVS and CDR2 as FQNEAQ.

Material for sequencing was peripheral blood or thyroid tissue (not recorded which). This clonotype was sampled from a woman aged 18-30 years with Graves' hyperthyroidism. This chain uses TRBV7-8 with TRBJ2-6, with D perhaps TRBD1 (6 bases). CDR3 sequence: CASRPNRVSGANVLTF. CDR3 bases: TGTGCCAGCAGGCCAAACAGGGTCTCTGGGGCCAACGTCCTGACTTTC.